The 11 T cell receptor beta chains below come from one sample, sequenced in a study of PD-1 blockade in classical Hodgkin lymphoma. Assay: immunoSEQ multiplex PCR; the TCRdb copy retains only in-frame clones and omits some. This table has fewer than 45,000 clones, approximately 90% appearing once. All trial patients relapsed after autologous stem cell transplantation. Sequencing used peripheral blood mononuclear cells (PBMCs), obtained before the second cycle of nivolumab. Receptors originate from a human donor with classical Hodgkin lymphoma.

The chain uses TRBV11-2 and TRBJ2-3, with D hard to call. The CDR3 runs 14 residues. The germline V and J ends were trimmed by 1 base and 4 bases, with 9 bases remaining between them. Germline CDR1 reads SGHAT; CDR2 reads FQNNGV. The CDR3: CASSLGSMADTQYF. The CDR3 DNA reads TGTGCCAGCAGCTTAGGTAGCATGGCAGATACGCAGTATTTT.

The chain recombines TRBV2 with TRBJ2-7; TRBD1 is a possible D gene (5 bases). The germline CDR1 and CDR2 sequences are SNHLY and FYNNEI. CDR3 size: 13 residues. V lost 6 bases and J 2 bases, leaving 11 bases between the germline ends. The CDR3 is CASSPIGAYEQYF. DNA of the CDR3: TGTGCCAGCAGCCCAATAGGGGCCTACGAGCAGTACTTC. The whole variable domain, remainder taken from reference TRBV2 and TRBJ2-7, is EPEVTQTPSHQVTQMGQEVILRCVPISNHLYFYWYRQILGQKVEFLVSFYNNEISEKSEIFDDQFSVERPDGSNFTLKIRSTKLEDSAMYFCASSPIGAYEQYFGPGTRLTVT.

The gene calls are TRBV10-1 and TRBJ2-7; tentatively, D is TRBD1 (6 bases). Germline V CDR1 and CDR2: WNHNN, SYGVQD (reference sequence). V dropped 6 bases and J dropped 2 bases, with 14 bases sitting between them. This CDR3 is 14 amino acids long. The CDR3 loop is CASSSGVWPYEQYF. The CDR3 region has the DNA TGCGCCAGCAGCTCAGGGGTATGGCCCTACGAGCAGTACTTC.

This clone was detected only once. This sequence joins TRBV7-3 and TRBJ2-6; D unresolved. Germline V gene data show CDR1 as SGHTA and CDR2 as FQGTGA. Trimming shortened V by 5 bases and J by 2 bases, and 7 bases separated the two germline ends. The CDR3 is 14 amino acids. In DNA, the CDR3 is TGTGCCAGCAGCCAACAACCTGGGGCCAACGTCCTGACTTTC. Translating gives CASSQQPGANVLTF.

This clone occurred once. The rearrangement uses TRBV7-6 and TRBJ2-2; perhaps TRBD2 as D (5 bases). CDR1 is SGHVS and CDR2 is FNYEAQ in the germline V gene. The CDR3 runs to 17 residues. Trimming stripped 4 bases from V and 5 bases from J, with 20 bases between. CDR3 DNA sequence: TGTGCCAGCAGCTGGGGTGCCGAAGGACTTCGGACCGGGGAGCTGTTTTTT. This gives the protein CASSWGAEGLRTGELFF.

The chain employs TRBV6-1 and TRBJ2-3; D not resolved. The CDR3 is 11 amino acids. The germline V and J ends were trimmed by 9 bases and 5 bases, with 9 bases remaining between them. Germline V gives CDR1 MNHNS, CDR2 SASEGT. The CDR3 is CASSIVDTQYF. In nucleotides, the CDR3 is TGTGCCAGTTCGATAGTAGATACGCAGTATTTT.

The V gene is TRBV5-1, the J gene TRBJ2-3; D unclear. This CDR3 has 15 residues. Germline-derived CDR1 and CDR2 are SGHRS and YFSETQ. Trimming left V 0 bases short and J 0 bases short, with 8 bases between. The CDR3 DNA sequence: TGCGCCAGCAGCTTGGAAGGACGTAGCACAGATACGCAGTATTTT. Translating gives CASSLEGRSTDTQYF.

This clone was seen once. This chain connects TRBV18 to TRBJ2-7; 8 positions agree with TRBD2. The CDR3 loop spans 16 amino acids. Trimming removed 4 bases from V and 4 bases from J; junction bases left unmatched: 12. The germline V gene has CDR1 KGHSH and CDR2 LQKENI. The CDR3 loop reads CASSLEGAGVEYEQYF. As DNA, the CDR3 is TGTGCCAGCTCACTGGAGGGAGCGGGAGTTGAGTACGAGCAGTACTTC.

This chain joins TRBV6-1 and TRBJ2-2; D unresolved. Germline V gene data show CDR1 as MNHNS and CDR2 as SASEGT. The CDR3 is 15 amino acids. The V gene lost 2 bases and the J gene lost 1 base, with 8 bases spanning the gap. This chain's CDR3 is CASSEYVRNTGELFF. The CDR3 coding sequence is TGTGCCAGCAGTGAATACGTTCGGAACACCGGGGAGCTGTTTTTT.

This chain uses TRBV15 with TRBJ1-4; the D is unclear. This CDR3 is 14 amino acids long. Trimming shortened V by 3 bases and J by 4 bases, and 9 bases separated the two germline ends. Germline V gene lookup returns CDR1 LNHNV and CDR2 YYDKDF (reference sequence). The DNA for the CDR3 is TGTGCCACCAGCAGGGAAGGGTTTAATGAAAAACTGTTTTTT. Its protein is CATSREGFNEKLFF.

This sequence joins TRBV7-8 and TRBJ2-7; no firm D call. The CDR3 has 14 amino acids. V was clipped by 6 bases and J by 0 bases, with 12 bases between them. Germline V lookup: CDR1 SGHVS, CDR2 FQNEAQ. CDR3 bases: TGTGCCAGCAGACGCCACTCGAGCTCCTACGAGCAGTACTTC. Its translation is CASRRHSSSYEQYF.